The clone carrying this TCR beta chain was recorded a few times. The antigen is unknown. Hyperthyroidism, newly diagnosed and lasting under 2 months, affected patients aged 18 to 65. Extraction of PBMCs used roughly 9.6 ml of fresh peripheral blood. This CDR3 region has 17 residues. CDR1 and CDR2 (germline): SNHLY, FYNNEI. Trimming shortened V by 0 bases and J by 1 base, and 12 bases separated the two germline ends. The sample comes from a study of T cells in Graves' hyperthyroidism and ophthalmopathy. Study results and limitations: Ophthalmopathy, which appeared later, was predicted by the model a median 6.5 months before onset.

Using RNA transcripts as the source, TCR beta CDR3 regions were amplified. RT-PCR in the first round (using the HTBI primer set) targeted the TCR CDR3. TCRdb re-called the multiplex PCR reads with MiXCR, one entry per CDR3 protein. The sample contains 750,000 to 950,000 distinct CDR3 sequences, roughly 40% of which appear only once. The receptor comes from a man aged 18 to 30 with Graves' hyperthyroidism. The sample was blood. V and J are TRBV2 and TRBJ2-2; D call uncertain. CDR3 DNA sequence: TGTGCCAGCAGTGAAGCGCTGAATAGTATGAACACCGGGGAGCTGTTTTTT. Protein: CASSEALNSMNTGELFF.